This TCR beta chain derives from a study of OX40 agonist ivuxolimab in advanced cancers. Study findings and constraints: The CD4+ and CD8+ T cells in the blood had expanded clonally by week 6 at 0.1 to 3.0 mg/kg.

The ends were cut back, 4 bases at V and 4 bases at J, with 17 bases in the middle. The CDR3 is 15 residues long. Germline CDR1 reads SGHDN; CDR2 reads FVKESK. Clones were read by immunoSEQ multiplex PCR, and TCRdb kept only the in-frame ones, dropping some. The repertoire holds tens of thousands of clones, with 65% to 90% as singletons. Points on this clone: Antigen specificity is unknown.

The chain carries TRBV14 and TRBJ2-7; D perhaps matches TRBD2 (6 bases). The sample consisted of CD4+ or CD8+ T cells sorted from blood, taken in a trial of the OX40 agonist ivuxolimab. The clonotype comes from an adult with an advanced solid tumor such as melanoma, head and neck, liver or kidney cancer. The CDR3 spells CASSLFSGGSYEQYF. CDR3 sequence (DNA): TGTGCCAGCAGCCTTTTTAGCGGAGGGTCGTACGAGCAGTACTTC. The variable domain in full, completed from reference TRBV14 and TRBJ2-7, reads EAGVTQFPSHSVIEKGQTVTLRCDPISGHDNLYWYRRVMGKEIKFLLHFVKESKQDESGMPNNRFLAERTGGTYSTLKVQPAELEDSGVYFCASSLFSGGSYEQYFGPGTRLTVT.